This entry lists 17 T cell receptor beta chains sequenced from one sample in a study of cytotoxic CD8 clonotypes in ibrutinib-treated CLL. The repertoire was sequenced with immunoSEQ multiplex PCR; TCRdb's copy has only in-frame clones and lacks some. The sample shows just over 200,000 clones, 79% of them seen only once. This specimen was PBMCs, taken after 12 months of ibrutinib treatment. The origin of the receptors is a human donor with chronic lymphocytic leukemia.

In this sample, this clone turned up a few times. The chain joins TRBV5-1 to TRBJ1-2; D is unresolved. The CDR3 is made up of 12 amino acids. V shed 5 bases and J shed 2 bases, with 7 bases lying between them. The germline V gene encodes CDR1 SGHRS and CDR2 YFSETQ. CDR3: CASRMENYGYTF. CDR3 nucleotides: TGCGCCAGCAGGATGGAGAACTATGGCTACACCTTC.

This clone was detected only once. CDR3 residues: CASSPDRGLAGNTIYF. CDR3 bases: TGTGCCAGCTCACCAGACAGGGGTCTCGCTGGAAACACCATATATTTT. This sequence joins TRBV18 and TRBJ1-3; 8 bases agree with TRBD1. This CDR3 contains 16 residues. With 2 bases clipped from V and 2 bases from J, the junction kept 5 bases outside the gene matches. Germline-derived CDR1 and CDR2 are KGHSH and LQKENI.

CDR3 region: CASKGQYNQPQHF. The CDR3 coding sequence is TGTGCCAGTAAGGGACAATATAATCAGCCCCAGCATTTT. This chain uses TRBV19 with TRBJ1-5, with a tentative D call TRBD1 (6 bases). The V end was cut by 7 bases, the J end by 4 bases, with 11 bases between. Germline values: CDR1 LNHDA, CDR2 SQIVND (reference sequence). The CDR3 totals 13 residues.

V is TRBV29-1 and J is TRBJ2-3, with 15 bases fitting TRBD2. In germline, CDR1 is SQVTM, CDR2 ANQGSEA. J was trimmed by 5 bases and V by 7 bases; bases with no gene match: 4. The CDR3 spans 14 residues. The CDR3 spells CSAKGLAGGDTQYF. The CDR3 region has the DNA TGCAGCGCAAAGGGACTAGCGGGGGGAGATACGCAGTATTTT.

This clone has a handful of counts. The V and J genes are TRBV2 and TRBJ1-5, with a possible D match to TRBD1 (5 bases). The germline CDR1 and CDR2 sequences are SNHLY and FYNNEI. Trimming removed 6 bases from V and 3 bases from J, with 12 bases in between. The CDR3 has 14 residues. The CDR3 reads CASSRDGNNQPQHF. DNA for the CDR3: TGTGCCAGCAGCCGGGACGGCAACAATCAGCCCCAGCATTTT.

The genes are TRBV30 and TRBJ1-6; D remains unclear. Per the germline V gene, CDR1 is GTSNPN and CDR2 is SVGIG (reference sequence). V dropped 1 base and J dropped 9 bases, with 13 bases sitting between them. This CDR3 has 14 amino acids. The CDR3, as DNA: TGTGCCTGGAGTGACCTAACATGGATTTCACCCCTCCACTTT. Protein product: CAWSDLTWISPLHF.

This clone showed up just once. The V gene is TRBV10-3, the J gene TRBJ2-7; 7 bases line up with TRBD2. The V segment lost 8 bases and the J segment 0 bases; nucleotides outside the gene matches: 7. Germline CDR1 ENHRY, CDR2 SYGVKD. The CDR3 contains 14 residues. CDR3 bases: TGTGCCATCGGCTTGCGGGAGAGCTCCTACGAGCAGTACTTC. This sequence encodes CAIGLRESSYEQYF.

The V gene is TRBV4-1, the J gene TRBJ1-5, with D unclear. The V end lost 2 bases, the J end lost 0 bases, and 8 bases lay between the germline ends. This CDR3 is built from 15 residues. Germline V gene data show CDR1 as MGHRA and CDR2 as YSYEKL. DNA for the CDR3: TGCGCCAGCAGCCAATACAGCTATAGCAATCAGCCCCAGCATTTT. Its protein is CASSQYSYSNQPQHF.

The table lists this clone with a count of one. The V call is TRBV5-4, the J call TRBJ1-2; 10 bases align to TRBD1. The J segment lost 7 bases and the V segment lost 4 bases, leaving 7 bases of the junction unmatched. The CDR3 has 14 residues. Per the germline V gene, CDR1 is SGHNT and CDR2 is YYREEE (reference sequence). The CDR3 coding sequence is TGTGCCAGCAGCCGGCCGGGACAGGGGTCTGGCTACACCTTC. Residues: CASSRPGQGSGYTF.

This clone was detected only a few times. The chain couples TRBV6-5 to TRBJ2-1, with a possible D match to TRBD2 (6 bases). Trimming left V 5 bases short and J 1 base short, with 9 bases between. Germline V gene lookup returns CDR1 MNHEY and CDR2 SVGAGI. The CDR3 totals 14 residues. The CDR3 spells CASSLGGSYNEQFF. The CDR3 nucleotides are TGTGCCAGCAGTCTCGGGGGTTCCTACAATGAGCAGTTCTTC.

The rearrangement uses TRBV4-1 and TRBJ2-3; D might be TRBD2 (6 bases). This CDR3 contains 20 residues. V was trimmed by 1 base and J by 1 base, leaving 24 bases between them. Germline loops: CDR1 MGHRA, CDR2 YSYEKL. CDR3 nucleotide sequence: TGCGCCAGCAGCCAAGCGGGAGAATGGGAAGTGGCGCACCGCACAGATACGCAGTATTTT. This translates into CASSQAGEWEVAHRTDTQYF.

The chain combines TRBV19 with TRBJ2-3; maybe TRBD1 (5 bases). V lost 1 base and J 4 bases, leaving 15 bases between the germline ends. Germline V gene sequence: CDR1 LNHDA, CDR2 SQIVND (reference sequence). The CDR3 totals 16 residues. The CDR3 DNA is TGTGCCAGTAGTATAGCCCCAGGGTGGTCCGCAGATACGCAGTATTTT. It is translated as CASSIAPGWSADTQYF.

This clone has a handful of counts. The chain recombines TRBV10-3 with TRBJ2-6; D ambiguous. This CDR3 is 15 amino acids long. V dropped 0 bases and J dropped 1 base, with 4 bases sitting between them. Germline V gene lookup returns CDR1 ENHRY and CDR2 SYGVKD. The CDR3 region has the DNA TGTGCCATCAGTGAGTCGGATTCTGGGGCCAACGTCCTGACTTTC. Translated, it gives CAISESDSGANVLTF.

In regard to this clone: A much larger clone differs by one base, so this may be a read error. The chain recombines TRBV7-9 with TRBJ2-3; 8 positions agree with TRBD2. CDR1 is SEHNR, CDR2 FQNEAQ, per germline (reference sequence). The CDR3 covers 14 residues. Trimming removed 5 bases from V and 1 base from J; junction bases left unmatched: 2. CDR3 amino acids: CASSAGGGTDTQYF. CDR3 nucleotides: TGTGCCAGCAGCGCCGGGGGGGGCACAGATACGCAGTATTTT.

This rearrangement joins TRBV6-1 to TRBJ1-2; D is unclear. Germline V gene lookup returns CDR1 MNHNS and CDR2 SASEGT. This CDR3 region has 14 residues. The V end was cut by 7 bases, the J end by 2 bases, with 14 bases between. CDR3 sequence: CASTYGVFNYGYTF. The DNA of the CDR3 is TGTGCCAGCACCTACGGGGTCTTCAACTATGGCTACACCTTC.

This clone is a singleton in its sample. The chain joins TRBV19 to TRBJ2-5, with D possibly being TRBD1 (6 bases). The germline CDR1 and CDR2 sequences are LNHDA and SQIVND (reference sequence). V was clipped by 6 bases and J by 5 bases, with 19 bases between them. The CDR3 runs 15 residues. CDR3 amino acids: CASSPREGGWETQYF. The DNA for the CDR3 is TGTGCCAGTAGCCCCCGGGAAGGGGGTTGGGAGACCCAGTACTTC.

The CDR3 spells CASSQGTGVSGEQYF. The CDR3 nucleotides read TGTGCCAGCAGCCAAGGGACAGGGGTTTCGGGCGAGCAGTACTTC. V is TRBV11-3 and J is TRBJ2-7; 10 bases align to TRBD1. Losses at the gene ends were 5 bases for V and 6 bases for J; bases not matched to a gene: 10. This CDR3 comprises 15 residues. The germline gives CDR1 SGHNT, CDR2 YENEEA.